The rows below give T cell receptor beta chains drawn from one sample of a study of shared clonotypes between healthy human individuals. Assay: immunoSEQ multiplex PCR; the TCRdb copy retains only in-frame clones and omits some. The sample lists 2 million to 2.5 million clones; 85% to 95% were seen once. The material sequenced was naive CD4+ T cells from PBMCs. All receptors derive from a man younger than 30 in good health. Some clones in this sample may be carry-over from other donors' samples. Both conserved end residues are part of each CDR3. D genes are given only for firm matches. Size is omitted from some rows. Given values are once, few, many or a class for expanded clones.

J: TRBJ2-7; V: TRBV7-3; D: .; size: .; CDR3: CASSSISIGPYEQYF; DNA: TGTGCCAGCAGCTCAATCAGTATCGGGCCCTACGAGCAGTACTTC
J: TRBJ2-2; V: TRBV28; D: TRBD1; size: .; CDR3: CASSSVFRQGERNGELFF; DNA: TGTGCCAGCAGTTCAGTATTCAGACAGGGGGAACGTAACGGGGAGCTGTTTTTT
J: TRBJ2-5; V: TRBV4-3; D: .; size: .; CDR3: CASSLTGGETQYF; DNA: TGCGCCAGCAGCCTGACTGGTGGGGAGACCCAGTACTTC
J: TRBJ2-1; V: TRBV6-1; D: .; size: .; CDR3: CASSERGTEQFF; DNA: TGTGCCAGCAGTGAAAGGGGGACTGAGCAGTTCTTC
J: TRBJ2-5; V: TRBV11-2; D: .; size: .; CDR3: CASSGLQGKETQYF; DNA: TGTGCCAGCAGCGGCCTCCAGGGAAAAGAGACCCAGTACTTC
J: TRBJ1-1; V: TRBV30; D: .; size: few; CDR3: CAWSEGGTEAFF; DNA: TGTGCCTGGAGTGAAGGGGGCACTGAAGCTTTCTTT
J: TRBJ2-7; V: TRBV29-1; D: .; size: .; CDR3: CSACSSSYEQYF; DNA: TGCAGCGCATGTTCTTCCTCCTACGAGCAGTACTTC
J: TRBJ1-2; V: TRBV21-1; D: .; size: .; CDR3: CASSTRNGYGYTF; DNA: TGTGCCAGCAGCACAAGGAACGGGTATGGCTACACCTTC
J: TRBJ2-5; V: TRBV5-4; D: .; size: .; CDR3: CASSSGYTGETQYF; DNA: TGTGCCAGCAGCTCAGGATACACGGGGGAGACCCAGTACTTC
J: TRBJ2-7; V: TRBV7-3; D: TRBD1; size: .; CDR3: CASSISRDRGQLLYF; DNA: TGTGCCAGCAGCATCAGCAGGGACAGGGGGCAGTTGCTGTACTTC